This TCR beta chain is from a study of T cell repertoires in cytomegalovirus infection (dated by TCRdb to between 2018 and 2021). As for the study more broadly: Alongside well-studied HLA-B-restricted epitopes, the peptide stimulations were aimed at recently identified HLA-C-restricted CMV epitopes, whose presentation resists viral immunomodulation. Donor HLA type was relevant to the analysis, because carriage of CMV infection together with the matching HLA type was indicated by public TCR beta signatures.

This clonotype appeared a single time. Its specific antigen is unknown. There are no base qualities to consult, and no much larger clone falls within one base. A lone read is weak support. The instrument was an Illumina HiSeq 1500. In TCRdb, the public reads were trimmed at Q25 with fastp and aligned with MiXCR, with productive beta chains retained. Rows matching on CDR3 protein sequence are summarized as one entry with the most common DNA and genes. The sample records some 350,000 distinct CDR3 sequences, 34% of which are singletons. Of the sample, around an eighth falls within the top ten clones. Sample treatment or condition, as interpreted from the label and publication: in vitro stimulation with specific CMV peptide epitopes to enrich CMV-specific T cells. CDR1 SNHLY and CDR2 FYNNEI were looked up in the germline V gene. Measured from the cysteine to the phenylalanine, the CDR3 is 16 residues long. This entry keeps only the CDR3 DNA: 48 bases, framed from base 1. Germline trimming amounts to 4 bases on V and 5 bases on J, with 7 as the count of junction bases outside the gene matches.

What the study reported, not specific to this receptor: In the ex vivo response, HLA-C-restricted CMV-specific TCR beta clonotypes were dominant, and in two of eight donors the single most frequent clonotype came from this HLA-C-restricted group. Carriers of CMV infection plus the relevant HLA type were discriminated by the cumulative frequency of public TCR beta family members in the study cohort and in an independent roughly 400-donor cohort.

This receptor was obtained from a human donor in good health (CMV status not recorded). Some clones in this sample may be carry-over from other donors' samples. The sequences come from cultured PBMCs, collected from culture after CMV antigen stimulation. The rearranged segments are TRBV2 and TRBJ1-6, with 8 central nucleotides matching TRBD1. Here the CDR3 is given as CASSVGRGLNNSPLHF. The sequenced DNA: TGTGCCAGCAGTGTTGGCAGGGGGCTTAATAATTCACCCCTCCACTTT.